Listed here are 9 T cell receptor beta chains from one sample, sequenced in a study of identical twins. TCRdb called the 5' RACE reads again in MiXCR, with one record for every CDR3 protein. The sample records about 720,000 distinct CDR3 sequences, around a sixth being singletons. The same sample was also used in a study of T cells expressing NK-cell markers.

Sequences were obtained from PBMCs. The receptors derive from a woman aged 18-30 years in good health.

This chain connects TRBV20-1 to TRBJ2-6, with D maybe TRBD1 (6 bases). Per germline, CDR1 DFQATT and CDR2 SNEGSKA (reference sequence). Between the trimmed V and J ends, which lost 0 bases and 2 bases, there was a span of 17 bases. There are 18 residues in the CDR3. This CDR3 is CSARDGGSMGPGANVLTF. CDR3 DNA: TGCAGTGCTAGAGATGGGGGCTCGATGGGGCCTGGGGCCAACGTCCTGACTTTC.

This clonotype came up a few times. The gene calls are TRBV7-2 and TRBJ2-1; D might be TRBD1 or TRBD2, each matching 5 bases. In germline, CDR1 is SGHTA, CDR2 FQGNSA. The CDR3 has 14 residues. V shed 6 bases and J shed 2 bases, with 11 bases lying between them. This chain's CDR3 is CASSLRGPYNEQFF. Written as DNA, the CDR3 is TGTGCCAGCAGTTTGAGGGGACCCTACAATGAGCAGTTCTTC.

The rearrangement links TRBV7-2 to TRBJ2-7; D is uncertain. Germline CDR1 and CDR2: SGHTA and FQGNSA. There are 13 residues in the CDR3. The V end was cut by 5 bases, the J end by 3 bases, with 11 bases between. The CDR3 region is CASSQVTVYEQYF. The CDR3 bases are TGTGCCAGCAGCCAAGTGACGGTCTACGAGCAGTACTTC.

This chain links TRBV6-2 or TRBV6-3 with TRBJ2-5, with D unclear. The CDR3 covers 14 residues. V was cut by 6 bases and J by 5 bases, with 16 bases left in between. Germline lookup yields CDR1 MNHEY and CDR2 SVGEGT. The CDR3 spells CASRKLPGGETQYF. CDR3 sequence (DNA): TGTGCCAGCAGAAAACTCCCGGGTGGGGAGACCCAGTACTTC.

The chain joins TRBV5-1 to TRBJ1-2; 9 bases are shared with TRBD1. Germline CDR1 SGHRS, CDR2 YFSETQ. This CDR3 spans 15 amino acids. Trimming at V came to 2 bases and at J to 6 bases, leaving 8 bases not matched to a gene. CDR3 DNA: TGCGCCAGCAGCTTAGACCGGGACAGGGCTAATGGCTACACCTTC. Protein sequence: CASSLDRDRANGYTF.

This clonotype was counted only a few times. This CDR3 is CASSLGGRGDEQYF. The DNA of the CDR3 is TGTGCCAGCAGCTTAGGCGGCAGGGGGGACGAGCAGTACTTC. The V gene is TRBV7-9, the J gene TRBJ2-7, with TRBD1 as a possible D gene (7 bases). The V end was cut by 1 base, the J end by 5 bases, with 12 bases between. CDR3 length equals 14 residues. The germline CDR1 and CDR2 sequences are SEHNR and FQNEAQ (reference sequence). Full variable domain (missing parts from reference TRBV7-9 and TRBJ2-7): DTGVSQNPRHKITKRGQNVTFRCDPISEHNRLYWYRQTLGQGPEFLTYFQNEAQLEKSRLLSDRFSAERPKGSFSTLEIQRTEQGDSAMYLCASSLGGRGDEQYFGPGTRLTVT.

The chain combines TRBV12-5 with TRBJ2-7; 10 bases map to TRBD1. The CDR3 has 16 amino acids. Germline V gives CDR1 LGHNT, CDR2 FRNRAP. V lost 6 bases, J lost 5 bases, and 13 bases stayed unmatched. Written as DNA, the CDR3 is TGTGCTAGTGGCAACGGGTGGGGACAGGGGACCCACGAGCAGTACTTC. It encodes CASGNGWGQGTHEQYF.

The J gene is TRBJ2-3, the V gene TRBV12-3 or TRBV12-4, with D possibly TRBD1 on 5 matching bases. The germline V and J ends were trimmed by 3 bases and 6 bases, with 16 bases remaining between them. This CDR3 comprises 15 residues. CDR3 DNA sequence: TGTGCCAGCAGTTTGCAGGGAACCGATTACGATACGCAGTATTTT. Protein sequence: CASSLQGTDYDTQYF.

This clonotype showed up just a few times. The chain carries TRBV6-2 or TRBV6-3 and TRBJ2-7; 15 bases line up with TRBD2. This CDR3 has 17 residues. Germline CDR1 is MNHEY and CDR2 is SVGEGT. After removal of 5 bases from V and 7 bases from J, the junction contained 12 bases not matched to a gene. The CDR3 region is CASSDPGLAGGLKEQYF. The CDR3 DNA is TGTGCCAGCAGTGACCCGGGACTAGCGGGAGGTTTGAAGGAGCAGTACTTC.